Below, 22 T cell receptor beta chains from the same sample are listed, as sequenced in a study of early T cells in non-severe SARS-CoV-2 infection (dated by TCRdb to 2020 to 2023). Library generation was performed with 5' RACE. The instrument given in TCRdb is NextSeq 500. TCRdb reanalyzed the raw reads on its own, using fastp at Q25 for trimming and MiXCR for clone calling, and kept in-frame beta chains. All rows with the same CDR3 protein become a single entry with the most common DNA and genes. For this sample the table gives about 21,000 distinct CDR3 sequences, of which 4.7% were detected only once. The top ten constitute around 17% of the sample. Source material: whole blood. The receptors shown here come from an adult who was a healthcare worker with PCR-confirmed SARS-CoV-2 infection or an uninfected control (not recorded which).

This clonotype qualifies as medium-sized. The chain links TRBV3-1 to TRBJ2-1; the match to TRBD2 covers 10 bases. V gave up 4 bases and J gave up 3 bases; unmatched junction bases: 15. The length of the CDR3 is 19 residues. CDR1 and CDR2 (germline): LGHDT, YNNKEL (reference sequence). CDR3 sequence: CASSPRVAGGPGLYNEQFF. For the CDR3, the DNA is TGTGCCAGCAGCCCCCGGGTAGCGGGGGGCCCGGGGCTCTACAATGAGCAGTTCTTC.

This clonotype was seen repeatedly, ten times or more. The chain carries TRBV7-9 and TRBJ2-3, with 8 nucleotides matching TRBD1. This CDR3 comprises 16 residues. V lost 3 bases, J lost 3 bases, and 8 bases stayed unmatched. Germline CDR1 is SEHNR and CDR2 is FQNEAQ (reference sequence). In nucleotides, the CDR3 is TGTGCCAGCAGCTTTGGGGACAGGACTGCAACAGATACGCAGTATTTT. This translates into CASSFGDRTATDTQYF.

In regard to this clonotype: A much larger clone differs from this one at a single base, so this may be a read error. The CDR3 does not close with the conserved phenylalanine or tryptophan, likely indicating a read error. No DNA is shown, since the ends of the CDR3 on it are uncertain; the CDR3 is the one TCRdb lists. The chain combines TRBV21-1 with TRBJ1-2; the DNA was not used to check the table's D call, TRBD1. TRBV21-1 is a documented pseudogene. With termini counted, the CDR3 has 18 amino acids. CDR3 in amino acids: CASSNPRDSPFLDYGYTY.

V and J are TRBV2 and TRBJ1-1, with 7 nucleotides matching TRBD1. Losses at the gene ends were 11 bases for V and 7 bases for J; bases not matched to a gene: 13. Per the germline V gene, CDR1 is SNHLY and CDR2 is FYNNEI. CDR3 length equals 13 residues. The CDR3 nucleotides are TGTGCCGCCTCGGGACAGCCAGGGGATGAAGCTTTCTTT. This codes for CAASGQPGDEAFF. The complete variable domain, with remaining parts taken from reference TRBV2 and TRBJ1-1, reads EPEVTQTPSHQVTQMGQEVILRCVPISNHLYFYWYRQILGQKVEFLVSFYNNEISEKSEIFDDQFSVERPDGSNFTLKIRSTKLEDSAMYFCAASGQPGDEAFFGQGTRLTVV.

This clonotype was seen only a few times. The chain uses TRBV6-6 and TRBJ2-1; 8 bases are shared with TRBD1. The CDR3 length is 20 residues. J lost 4 bases, V lost 2 bases, and 19 bases had no gene match. CDR1 is MNHNY, CDR2 SVGAGI, per germline (reference sequence). The CDR3 sequence: CASSYPNGQGRGRDYNEQFF. For the CDR3, the DNA is TGTGCCAGCAGTTACCCAAACGGACAGGGAAGAGGAAGGGATTACAATGAGCAGTTCTTC.

The CDR3 DNA sequence: TGTGCCAGCAGCCGCACGGGGGGAGTCTCTGAAGCTTTCTTT. Residues: CASSRTGGVSEAFF. The chain has TRBV12-3 or TRBV12-4 and TRBJ1-1; possibly TRBD1 for D (5 bases). The V gene lost 6 bases and the J gene lost 6 bases, with 17 bases spanning the gap. The CDR3 totals 14 residues.

This clonotype showed up many times. This chain joins TRBV3-1 and TRBJ1-6, with 10 bases aligning to TRBD1. The junction had 9 bases not matched to a gene; V was cut back by 6 bases and J by 7 bases. The germline CDR1 and CDR2 sequences are LGHDT and YNNKEL (reference sequence). This CDR3 is built from 16 residues. The CDR3 reads CASSQTGGFANSPLHF. As DNA, the CDR3 is TGTGCCAGCAGTCAGACAGGGGGCTTTGCAAATTCACCCCTCCACTTT.

The chain employs TRBV7-9 and TRBJ2-1; 9 bases align to TRBD1. The V gene end was trimmed by 6 bases and the J gene end by 4 bases; junction bases not matched to a gene: 7. Germline V gives CDR1 SEHNR, CDR2 FQNEAQ (reference sequence). The CDR3 sequence is 15 residues long. The CDR3 protein is CASSPPGQGYNEQFF. As DNA, the CDR3 is TGTGCCAGCAGTCCACCGGGACAGGGATACAATGAGCAGTTCTTC.

J is TRBJ1-4 and V is TRBV30; no reliable D call. This CDR3 has 13 amino acids. Germline V lookup: CDR1 GTSNPN, CDR2 SVGIG (reference sequence). With 2 bases removed from V and 8 bases from J, the gap between germline ends came to 12 bases. The CDR3: CAWSIAVGEKLFF. The CDR3 DNA sequence: TGTGCCTGGAGTATAGCAGTGGGGGAAAAACTGTTTTTT.

This clonotype showed up many times. This sequence joins TRBV18 and TRBJ1-5, with 10 bases lining up with TRBD1. V trimming: 3 bases; J trimming: 2 bases; junction bases outside the gene matches: 7. CDR1 is KGHSH and CDR2 is LQKENI in the germline V gene. This CDR3 comprises 17 residues. CDR3 in DNA: TGTGCCAGCTCACCTTCCACCGGGACAGGGGGCAATCAGCCCCAGCATTTT. This translates into CASSPSTGTGGNQPQHF.

The chain joins TRBV7-9 to TRBJ2-7, with a tentative D call TRBD1 (6 bases). V lost 2 bases to trimming and J lost 3 bases, with 11 bases between them. The CDR3 spans 14 residues. Germline V gene lookup returns CDR1 SEHNR and CDR2 FQNEAQ (reference sequence). This CDR3 is CASSLRTAHYEQYF. DNA for the CDR3: TGTGCCAGCAGCTTAAGGACAGCGCACTACGAGCAGTACTTC.

This clonotype counts as medium-sized. The CDR3 loop is CASSFGTGWFGNTIYF. Written as DNA, the CDR3 is TGTGCCAGCAGTTTCGGGACAGGGTGGTTTGGAAACACCATATATTTT. The chain carries TRBV12-3 or TRBV12-4 and TRBJ1-3; TRBD1 agrees at 9 bases. This CDR3 spans 16 amino acids. V shed 3 bases and J 3 bases; nucleotides not matched to a gene: 6.

CDR3 protein: CSAREGGRANYGYTF. The CDR3 bases are TGCAGTGCCAGGGAGGGAGGAAGAGCGAACTATGGCTACACCTTC. V usage is TRBV20-1 and J usage is TRBJ1-2, with TRBD1 as a possible D gene (5 bases). V lost 6 bases, J lost 2 bases, and 19 bases lay in between. This CDR3 has 15 residues. The germline CDR1 and CDR2 sequences are DFQATT and SNEGSKA (reference sequence).

In regard to this clonotype: It may be a read error: a sequence one base away is much more abundant. The chain is built from TRBV6-5 and TRBJ2-7, with a weak D call TRBD1 (6 bases). Germline V lookup: CDR1 MNHEY, CDR2 SVGAGI. There are 16 residues in the CDR3. The V gene lost 6 bases and the J gene lost 2 bases, with 20 bases spanning the gap. The CDR3 region is CASRTVVGTTTYEQYF. Written as DNA, the CDR3 is TGTGCCAGCAGAACGGTGGTCGGGACAACAACCTACGAGCAGTACTTC.

This clonotype was found many times. The rearrangement uses TRBV5-5 and TRBJ2-7; TRBD1 matches at 8 bases. J lost 7 bases, V lost 0 bases, and 9 bases had no gene match. The CDR3 length is 15 residues. Germline V gene lookup returns CDR1 SGHKS and CDR2 YYEKEE (reference sequence). CDR3 sequence (DNA): TGTGCCAGCAGCTTGGTGCCAGGGGGCAACTCGGAGCAGTACTTC. This sequence encodes CASSLVPGGNSEQYF.

The table lists this clonotype with many counts. The V and J genes are TRBV5-4 and TRBJ2-2, with 7 bases matching TRBD1. The V segment lost 4 bases and the J segment 2 bases; nucleotides outside the gene matches: 5. Per the germline V gene, CDR1 is SGHNT and CDR2 is YYREEE (reference sequence). This CDR3 region has 15 residues. The CDR3 is CASSLGQDNTGELFF. Here the CDR3 DNA reads TGTGCCAGCAGCCTAGGACAGGACAACACCGGGGAGCTGTTTTTT.

Only a few counts were recorded for this clonotype. The genes are TRBV7-9 and TRBJ1-1; the match to TRBD1 covers 8 bases. In germline, CDR1 is SEHNR, CDR2 FQNEAQ (reference sequence). This CDR3 comprises 16 residues. J was trimmed by 1 base and V by 3 bases; bases with no gene match: 7. The CDR3 DNA reads as TGTGCCAGCAGCTTGAGTATGGGGACAGGGAACACTGAAGCTTTCTTT. Translated, it gives CASSLSMGTGNTEAFF.

The chain combines TRBV19 with TRBJ2-4; 7 nucleotides match TRBD1. This CDR3 region has 18 residues. The germline V gene has CDR1 LNHDA and CDR2 SQIVND (reference sequence). J gave up 0 bases and V 5 bases, and 13 bases lay outside the gene matches. CDR3 in DNA: TGTGCCAGTAGTCCCCTCTCCCGGGACAGCCTAGCCAAAAACATTCAGTACTTC. This sequence encodes CASSPLSRDSLAKNIQYF.

The genes are TRBV5-1 and TRBJ2-7; perhaps TRBD2 as D (6 bases). This CDR3 has 14 residues. Germline V gene data show CDR1 as SGHRS and CDR2 as YFSETQ. Trimming stripped 7 bases from V and 2 bases from J, with 16 bases between. CDR3 residues: CASGGAGGAYEQYF. As DNA, the CDR3 is TGCGCCAGCGGCGGAGCGGGCGGTGCCTACGAGCAGTACTTC.

This clonotype came up a few times. This chain links TRBV20-1 with TRBJ1-2; no definite D call. The length of the CDR3 is 12 residues. From germline, CDR1 is DFQATT and CDR2 SNEGSKA (reference sequence). V was clipped by 0 bases and J by 8 bases, with 10 bases between them. CDR3 coding DNA: TGCAGTGCTAGAGATCTGATACGGGGCTACACCTTC. Translation gives CSARDLIRGYTF.

This clonotype was seen ten or more times. J is TRBJ2-1 and V is TRBV20-1, with D perhaps matching TRBD1 (6 bases). Trimming cost V 8 bases and J 9 bases, with 17 bases left between them. Germline loops: CDR1 DFQATT, CDR2 SNEGSKA (reference sequence). This CDR3 has 12 amino acids. CDR3 coding DNA: TGCAGTACGGGACAAGGGTTTGGTGAGCAGTTCTTC. It yields the protein CSTGQGFGEQFF.

The chain carries TRBV29-1 and TRBJ1-3, with a weak D call TRBD1 (5 bases). V was cut by 4 bases and J by 6 bases, with 16 bases left in between. The CDR3 sequence is 14 residues long. The germline CDR1 and CDR2 sequences are SQVTM and ANQGSEA. The CDR3 loop is CSVVGLRGTNTIYF. The CDR3 DNA follows: TGCAGCGTTGTAGGACTCCGTGGGACAAACACCATATATTTT. The complete variable domain, with remaining parts taken from reference TRBV29-1 and TRBJ1-3, reads SAVISQKPSRDICQRGTSLTIQCQVDSQVTMMFWYRQQPGQSLTLIATANQGSEATYESGFVIDKFPISRPNLTFSTLTVSNMSPEDSSIYLCSVVGLRGTNTIYFGEGSWLTVV.